A single T cell receptor beta chain is shown here with its context. Its antigen is unknown. TCRdb re-called the 5' RACE reads through MiXCR, storing one row per CDR3 protein. The sample has roughly 340,000 distinct CDR3 sequences, 8.7% seen once. The data are from a study of T cells after yellow fever vaccination. Study outcomes and limitations: Researchers report a weaker secondary response that nonetheless peaked faster, day 5 versus 15.

V was clipped by 3 bases and J by 5 bases, with 10 bases between them. CDR1 and CDR2 from the germline V gene are LGHDT and YNNKEL (reference sequence). The CDR3 covers 13 residues. The source was PBMCs, collected on the day of the first yellow fever vaccination. The TCR was taken from a man aged 18 to 29 who received the YFV17D yellow fever vaccine. V and J are TRBV3-1 and TRBJ2-5; D unclear. The CDR3 sequence is CASSQGIRETQYF. CDR3 nucleotides: TGTGCCAGCAGCCAGGGGATAAGGGAGACCCAGTACTTC.